Listed below are T cell receptor beta chains from one sample, sequenced in a study of CD8+ T cells in alopecia areata. Clones were read by immunoSEQ multiplex PCR, and TCRdb kept only the in-frame ones, dropping some. The data show about 170,000 clones, 58% seen once. The sample here was CD4+ T cells sorted from blood, taken around week 55, from a patient treated with tofacitinib. The receptor source for this set is a human donor with alopecia areata. The CDR3 runs from the conserved cysteine through the conserved F or W. A D gene is named only where the DNA matches it firmly. Not all rows give a size; the values are once, few, many and, for expanded clones, a class.

>TRBJ2-5|TRBV29-1|NA|NA
TGCAGCGTTCAAGTAACAGGGGAGACCCAGTACTTC
CSVQVTGETQYF
>TRBJ1-1|TRBV30|NA|NA
TGTGCCCTACCAGGGGTAGGCACTGAAGCTTTCTTT
CALPGVGTEAFF
>TRBJ1-4|TRBV30|NA|NA
TGTGCCTGGAGAGTAGGGCGCGGTGAAAAACTGTTTTTT
CAWRVGRGEKLFF
>TRBJ1-6|TRBV4-1|NA|few
TGCGCCAGCAGCCGGGGCCGACAGGCACGGCATTCACCCCTCCACTTT
CASSRGRQARHSPLHF
>TRBJ1-6|TRBV6-5|NA|once
TGTGCCAGCAGACCCGGGGGGGATCCCTCACCCCTCCACTTT
CASRPGGDPSPLHF
>TRBJ2-1|TRBV5-1|TRBD2|NA
TGCGCCAGCAGCTTGGGACTAGCGAATGAGCAGTTCTTC
CASSLGLANEQFF
>TRBJ2-5|TRBV25-1|NA|NA
TGTGCCAGCAGTGCCCGACTCGGGGGCGAGACCCAGTACTTC
CASSARLGGETQYF
>TRBJ1-1|TRBV7-9|NA|few
TGTGCCAGCAGTAATATGGGGGGCCTCACTGAAGCTTTCTTT
CASSNMGGLTEAFF
>TRBJ2-7|TRBV13|TRBD2|few
TGTGCCAGCAGCCCTACTAGCGGGGGTTCCTACGAGCAGTACTTC
CASSPTSGGSYEQYF
>TRBJ2-7|TRBV2|NA|NA
TGTGCCAGCCTGGAAGGGCGGGGCCGTACCTACGAGCAGTACTTC
CASLEGRGRTYEQYF
>TRBJ1-1|TRBV5-6|TRBD1|NA
TGTGCCAGCAGCGTGACAGGGAGGGCGGACACTGAAGCTTTCTTT
CASSVTGRADTEAFF
>TRBJ2-3|TRBV6-5|NA|NA
TGTGCCAGCAGAAGACAGCACACAGATACGCAGTATTTT
CASRRQHTDTQYF
>TRBJ2-1|TRBV6-5|TRBD1|NA
TGTGCCAGCAAACGACAGGGCGTACTCAATGAGCAGTTCTTC
CASKRQGVLNEQFF
>TRBJ1-1|TRBV5-1|NA|NA
TGCGCCAGCAGCTTCTTTCAGGGGCCGAACACTGAAGCTTTCTTT
CASSFFQGPNTEAFF
>TRBJ1-4|TRBV30|TRBD1|NA
TGTGCCTGGAGACCTCGGGACAGGAGGAATGAAAAACTGTTTTTT
CAWRPRDRRNEKLFF
>TRBJ2-7|TRBV25-1|TRBD1|NA
TGTGCCAGCACACCTCCGGGACAGAAATACGAGCAGTACTTC
CASTPPGQKYEQYF
>TRBJ2-5|TRBV7-8|NA|NA
TGTGCCAGCAGCGCCCTTAGTGGGGGACAAGAGACCCAGTACTTC
CASSALSGGQETQYF
>TRBJ2-5|TRBV5-1|NA|NA
TGCGCCAGCAGCTTGGCCTTAGGAGAGACCCAGTACTTC
CASSLALGETQYF
>TRBJ1-5|TRBV7-2|TRBD1|NA
TGTGCCAGCAGCTCCGGACAGGGGAATCAGCCCCAGCATTTT
CASSSGQGNQPQHF
>TRBJ1-6|TRBV25-1|TRBD1|NA
TGTGCCAGCAGTGCTTCGGGACAGGACGATCCACCCCTCCACTTT
CASSASGQDDPPLHF
>TRBJ1-2|TRBV29-1|NA|NA
TGCAGCGTCACGGTTAACTATGGCTACACCTTC
CSVTVNYGYTF
>TRBJ1-5|TRBV7-9|TRBD1|few
TGTGCCAGCAGCTCCGGGACAGGGATTGAGCCCCAGCATTTT
CASSSGTGIEPQHF